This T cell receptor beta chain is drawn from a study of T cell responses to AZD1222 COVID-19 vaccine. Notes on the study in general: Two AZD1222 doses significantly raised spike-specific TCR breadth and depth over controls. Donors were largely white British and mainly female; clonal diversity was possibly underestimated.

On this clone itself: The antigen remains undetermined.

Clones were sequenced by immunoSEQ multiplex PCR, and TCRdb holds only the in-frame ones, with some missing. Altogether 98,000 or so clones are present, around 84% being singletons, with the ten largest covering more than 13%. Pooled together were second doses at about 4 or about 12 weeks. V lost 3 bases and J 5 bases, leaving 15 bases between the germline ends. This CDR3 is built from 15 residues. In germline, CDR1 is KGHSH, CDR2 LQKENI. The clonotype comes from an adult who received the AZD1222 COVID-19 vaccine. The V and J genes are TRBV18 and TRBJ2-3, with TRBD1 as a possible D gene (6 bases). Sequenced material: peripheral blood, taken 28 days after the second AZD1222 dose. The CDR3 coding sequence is TGTGCCAGCTCACCCTGGGACACGGTGAAAGATACGCAGTATTTT. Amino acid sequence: CASSPWDTVKDTQYF.